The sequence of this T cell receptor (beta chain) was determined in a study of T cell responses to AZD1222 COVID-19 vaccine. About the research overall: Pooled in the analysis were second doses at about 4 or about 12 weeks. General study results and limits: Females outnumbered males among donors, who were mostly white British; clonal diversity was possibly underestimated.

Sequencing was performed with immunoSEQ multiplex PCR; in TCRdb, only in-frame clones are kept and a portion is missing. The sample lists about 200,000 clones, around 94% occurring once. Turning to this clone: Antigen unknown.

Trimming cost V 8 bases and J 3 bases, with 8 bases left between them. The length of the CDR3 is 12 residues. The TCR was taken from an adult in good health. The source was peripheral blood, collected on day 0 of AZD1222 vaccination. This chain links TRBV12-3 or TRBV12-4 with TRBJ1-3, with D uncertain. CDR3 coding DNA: TGTGCCAGCGAATATCTTGGAAACACCATATATTTT. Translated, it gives CASEYLGNTIYF.